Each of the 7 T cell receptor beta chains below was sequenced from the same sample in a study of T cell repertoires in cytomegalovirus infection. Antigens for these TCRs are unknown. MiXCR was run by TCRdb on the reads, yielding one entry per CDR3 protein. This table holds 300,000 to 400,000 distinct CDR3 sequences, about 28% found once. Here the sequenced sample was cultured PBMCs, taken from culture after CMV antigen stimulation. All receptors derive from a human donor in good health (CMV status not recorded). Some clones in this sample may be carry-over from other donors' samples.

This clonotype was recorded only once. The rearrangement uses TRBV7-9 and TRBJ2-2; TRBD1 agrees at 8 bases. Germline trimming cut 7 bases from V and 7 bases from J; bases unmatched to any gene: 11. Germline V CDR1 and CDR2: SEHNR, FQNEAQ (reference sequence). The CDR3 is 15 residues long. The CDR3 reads CASTAQGAIVGELFF. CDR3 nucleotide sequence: TGTGCCAGCACCGCCCAGGGGGCGATCGTCGGGGAGCTGTTTTTT.

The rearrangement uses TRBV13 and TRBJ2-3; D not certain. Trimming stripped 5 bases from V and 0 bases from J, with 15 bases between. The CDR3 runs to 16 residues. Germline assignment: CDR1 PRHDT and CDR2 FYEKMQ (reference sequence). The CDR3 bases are TGTGCCAGCAGCATAAGGTCTACCTATAGCACAGATACGCAGTATTTT. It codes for CASSIRSTYSTDTQYF.

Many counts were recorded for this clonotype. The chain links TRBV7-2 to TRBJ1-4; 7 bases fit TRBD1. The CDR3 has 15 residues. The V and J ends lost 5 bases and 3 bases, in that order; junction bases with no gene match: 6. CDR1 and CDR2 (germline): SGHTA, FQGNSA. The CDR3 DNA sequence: TGTGCCAGCAGCGAGACGGGACAGTCTAATGAAAAACTGTTTTTT. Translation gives CASSETGQSNEKLFF.

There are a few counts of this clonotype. The CDR3 sequence is CASSPGPTNTGELFF. DNA of the CDR3: TGTGCCAGCAGCCCTGGGCCAACGAACACCGGGGAGCTGTTTTTT. The rearrangement joins TRBV28 to TRBJ2-2; the D is unclear. The CDR3 totals 15 residues. Trimming cost V 6 bases and J 0 bases, with 11 bases left between them. Per germline, CDR1 MDHEN and CDR2 SYDVKM.

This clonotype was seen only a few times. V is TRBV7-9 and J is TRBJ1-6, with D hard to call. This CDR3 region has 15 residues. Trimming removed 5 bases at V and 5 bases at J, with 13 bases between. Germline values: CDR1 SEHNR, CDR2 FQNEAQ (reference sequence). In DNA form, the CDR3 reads TGTGCCAGCAGCGAGGAAGGAGCGAATAATTCACCCCTCCACTTT. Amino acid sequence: CASSEEGANNSPLHF.

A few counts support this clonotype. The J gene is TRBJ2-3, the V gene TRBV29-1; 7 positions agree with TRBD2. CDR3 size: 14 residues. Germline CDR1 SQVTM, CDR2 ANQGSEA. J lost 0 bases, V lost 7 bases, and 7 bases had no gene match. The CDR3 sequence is CSAPSGGSTDTQYF. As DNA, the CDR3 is TGCAGCGCCCCATCGGGGGGTAGCACAGATACGCAGTATTTT.

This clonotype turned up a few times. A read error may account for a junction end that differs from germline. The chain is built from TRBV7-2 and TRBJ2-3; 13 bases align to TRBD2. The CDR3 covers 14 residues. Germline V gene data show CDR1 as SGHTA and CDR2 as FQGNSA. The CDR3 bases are TGTGCCAGCAGCTTAAGAGAAGGACTAGCGGGGGTCCATTTT. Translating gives CASSLREGLAGVHF. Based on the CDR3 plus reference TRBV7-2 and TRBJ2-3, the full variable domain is GAGVSQSPSNKVTEKGKDVELRCDPISGHTALYWYRQSLGQGLEFLIYFQGNSAPDKSGLPSDRFSAERTGGSVSTLTIQRTQQEDSAVYLCASSLREGLAGVHFGPGTRLTVL.